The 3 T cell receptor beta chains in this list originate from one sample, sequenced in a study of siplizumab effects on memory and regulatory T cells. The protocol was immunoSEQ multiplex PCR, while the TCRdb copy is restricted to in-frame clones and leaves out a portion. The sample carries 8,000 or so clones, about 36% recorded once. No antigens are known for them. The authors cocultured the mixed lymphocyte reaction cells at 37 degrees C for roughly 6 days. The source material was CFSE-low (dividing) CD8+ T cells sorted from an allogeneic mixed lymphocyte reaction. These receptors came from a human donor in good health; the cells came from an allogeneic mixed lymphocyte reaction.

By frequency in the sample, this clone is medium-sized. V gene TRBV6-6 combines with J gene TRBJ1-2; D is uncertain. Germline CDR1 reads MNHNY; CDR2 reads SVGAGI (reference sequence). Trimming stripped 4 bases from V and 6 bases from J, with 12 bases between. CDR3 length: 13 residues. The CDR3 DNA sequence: TGTGCCAGCAGTTTAGCCCCCCAGCATGGCTACACCTTC. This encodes CASSLAPQHGYTF.

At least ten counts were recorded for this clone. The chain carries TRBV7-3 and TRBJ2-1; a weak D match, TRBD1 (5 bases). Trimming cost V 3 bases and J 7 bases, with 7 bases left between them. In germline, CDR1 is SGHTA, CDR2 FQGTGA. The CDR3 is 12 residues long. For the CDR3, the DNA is TGTGCCAGCAGCTTCTCAGGGAATGAGCAGTTCTTC. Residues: CASSFSGNEQFF.

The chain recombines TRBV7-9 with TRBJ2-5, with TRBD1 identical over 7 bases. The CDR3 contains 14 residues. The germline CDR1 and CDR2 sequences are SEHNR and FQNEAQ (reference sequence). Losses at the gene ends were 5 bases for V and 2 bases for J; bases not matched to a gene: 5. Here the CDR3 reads CASSPPRGQETQYF. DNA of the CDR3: TGTGCCAGCAGCCCTCCCAGGGGGCAAGAGACCCAGTACTTC.